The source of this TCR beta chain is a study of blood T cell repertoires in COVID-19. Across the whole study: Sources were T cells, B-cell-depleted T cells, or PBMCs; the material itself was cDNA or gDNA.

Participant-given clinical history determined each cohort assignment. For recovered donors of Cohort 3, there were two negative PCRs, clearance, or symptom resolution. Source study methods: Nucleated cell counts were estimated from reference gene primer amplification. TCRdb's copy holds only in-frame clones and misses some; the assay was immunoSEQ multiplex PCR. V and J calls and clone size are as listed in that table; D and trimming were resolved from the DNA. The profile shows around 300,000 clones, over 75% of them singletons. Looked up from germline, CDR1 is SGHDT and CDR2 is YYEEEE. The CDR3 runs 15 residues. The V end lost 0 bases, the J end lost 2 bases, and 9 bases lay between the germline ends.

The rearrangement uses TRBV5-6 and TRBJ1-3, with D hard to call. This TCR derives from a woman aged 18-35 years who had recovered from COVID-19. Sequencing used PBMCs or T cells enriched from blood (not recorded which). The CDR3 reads CASSLVGGPGNTIYF. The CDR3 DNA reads TGTGCCAGCAGCTTGGTGGGAGGGCCTGGAAACACCATATATTTT.